The 30 T cell receptor beta chains below were found in one sample sequenced in a study of OX40 agonist ivuxolimab in advanced cancers. Assay used: immunoSEQ multiplex PCR; TCRdb lists only in-frame clones, some missing. Of 55,000 to 70,000 clones detected, approximately 83% appear once; the ten largest clones hold around 5%. The sample consisted of CD4+ or CD8+ T cells sorted from blood, taken in a trial of the OX40 agonist ivuxolimab. These receptors all stem from an adult with an advanced solid tumor such as melanoma, head and neck, liver or kidney cancer.

The chain's CDR3 is CASSPMGQGDSGNTIYF. DNA for the CDR3: TGTGCCAGCTCACCTATGGGGCAGGGCGACTCTGGAAACACCATATATTTT. The rearrangement uses TRBV18 and TRBJ1-3; D might be TRBD1 (5 bases). CDR3 size: 17 residues. Deletions cut 3 bases from V and 0 bases from J, with 15 bases between. Germline values: CDR1 KGHSH, CDR2 LQKENI.

J is TRBJ1-6 and V is TRBV5-6; 9 bases line up with TRBD1. Germline V gene sequence: CDR1 SGHDT, CDR2 YYEEEE. The junction had 5 bases not matched to a gene; V was cut back by 4 bases and J by 6 bases. This CDR3 spans 15 amino acids. CDR3 DNA sequence: TGTGCCAGCAGCACCGGGACAGGGTTTAATTCACCCCTCCACTTT. It translates to CASSTGTGFNSPLHF.

The CDR3 is CSVELTGGYEQYF. In nucleotides, the CDR3 is TGCAGCGTTGAGCTGACAGGGGGCTACGAGCAGTACTTC. This chain joins TRBV29-1 and TRBJ2-7; 9 positions agree with TRBD1. J lost 3 bases, V lost 3 bases, and 3 bases had no gene match. The length of the CDR3 is 13 residues. The germline CDR1 and CDR2 sequences are SQVTM and ANQGSEA.

The rearrangement joins TRBV2 to TRBJ1-5; no clear D gene. Trimming left V 5 bases short and J 5 bases short, with 13 bases between. Germline CDR1 reads SNHLY; CDR2 reads FYNNEI. The CDR3 length is 14 residues. The CDR3 loop reads CASSHRDQDQPQHF. The CDR3, as DNA: TGTGCCAGCAGTCACCGGGATCAAGATCAGCCCCAGCATTTT.

The chain couples TRBV4-2 to TRBJ2-3, with D perhaps TRBD1 or TRBD2 (5 bases each). The germline CDR1 and CDR2 sequences are LGHNA and YNFKEQ. This CDR3 is built from 17 residues. V dropped 4 bases and J dropped 4 bases, with 21 bases sitting between them. This CDR3 reads CASSLDPGPTPSDTQYF. CDR3 coding DNA: TGTGCCAGCAGCCTGGATCCGGGACCCACCCCATCAGATACGCAGTATTTT.

This chain joins TRBV9 and TRBJ2-3; TRBD2 is a possible D gene (6 bases). V was trimmed by 3 bases and J by 2 bases, leaving 16 bases between them. CDR1 and CDR2 (germline): SGDLS, YYNGEE. The CDR3 is 16 residues long. The CDR3 loop reads CASSARLGGATDTQYF. As DNA, the CDR3 is TGTGCCAGCAGCGCAAGACTCGGGGGAGCCACAGATACGCAGTATTTT. The full variable domain, in which reference TRBV9 and TRBJ2-3 provide the parts outside the CDR3, is DSGVTQTPKHLITATGQRVTLRCSPRSGDLSVYWYQQSLDQGLQFLIQYYNGEERAKGNILERFSAQQFPDLHSELNLSSLELGDSALYFCASSARLGGATDTQYFGPGTRLTVL.

This chain links TRBV7-9 with TRBJ2-5; D possibly matches TRBD1 or TRBD2 (5 bases each). This CDR3 is 14 amino acids long. The germline V and J ends were trimmed by 5 bases and 5 bases, with 15 bases remaining between them. Germline CDR1 reads SEHNR; CDR2 reads FQNEAQ (reference sequence). The CDR3 region is CASSKTGGIETQYF. The DNA for the CDR3 is TGTGCCAGCAGCAAAACTGGGGGAATTGAGACCCAGTACTTC.

The V call is TRBV9, the J call TRBJ2-5; TRBD2 agrees at 8 bases. The V segment lost 3 bases and the J segment 5 bases; nucleotides outside the gene matches: 9. The CDR3 covers 15 residues. The germline gives CDR1 SGDLS, CDR2 YYNGEE. As DNA, the CDR3 is TGTGCCAGCAGCGAGGCGGGAGGCGGATTGGAGACCCAGTACTTC. Protein product: CASSEAGGGLETQYF.

The rearrangement links TRBV6-1 to TRBJ1-4; the match to TRBD1 covers 7 bases. This CDR3 is built from 15 residues. Germline-derived CDR1 and CDR2 are MNHNS and SASEGT. After removal of 4 bases from V and 14 bases from J, the junction contained 16 bases not matched to a gene. CDR3 loop: CASSGPGQRARGLFF. CDR3 in DNA: TGTGCCAGCAGTGGACCGGGACAGAGGGCGCGAGGGCTGTTTTTT.

The chain links TRBV29-1 to TRBJ2-1, with a tentative D call TRBD2 (6 bases). V was trimmed by 1 base and J by 13 bases, leaving 14 bases between them. The CDR3 loop spans 12 amino acids. The V gene's germline CDR1 is SQVTM and CDR2 ANQGSEA. CDR3 DNA sequence: TGCAGCGTTGAAGTGTCCCGGGGGTTTCAGTTCTTC. Protein product: CSVEVSRGFQFF.

This rearrangement joins TRBV15 to TRBJ2-3; D is unclear. Trimming took 0 bases from V and 0 from J, leaving 10 bases between them. Germline CDR1 reads LNHNV; CDR2 reads YYDKDF (reference sequence). The CDR3 sequence is 16 residues long. The CDR3 bases are TGTGCCACCAGCAGAGAGGCGGACCGGAGCACAGATACGCAGTATTTT. This codes for CATSREADRSTDTQYF.

The V and J genes are TRBV4-1 and TRBJ2-3, with 7 bases that match TRBD2. Per germline, CDR1 MGHRA and CDR2 YSYEKL. The CDR3 has 15 amino acids. The J segment lost 2 bases and the V segment lost 1 base, leaving 3 bases of the junction unmatched. The CDR3, as DNA: TGCGCCAGCAGCCAAGGAAGCGGGGACACAGATACGCAGTATTTT. This gives the protein CASSQGSGDTDTQYF.

The rearrangement uses TRBV27 and TRBJ2-1; TRBD1 is a possible D gene (6 bases). The germline gives CDR1 MNHEY, CDR2 SMNVEV (reference sequence). Trimming took off 5 bases at V and 5 bases at J, with 19 bases between the two ends. This CDR3 is 16 amino acids long. CDR3 in amino acids: CASSPKGERWDNEQFF. CDR3 in DNA: TGTGCCAGCAGTCCAAAGGGGGAGCGTTGGGACAATGAGCAGTTCTTC.

The rearrangement links TRBV19 to TRBJ2-2, with 9 positions matching TRBD2. Per the germline V gene, CDR1 is LNHDA and CDR2 is SQIVND (reference sequence). The CDR3 runs 15 residues. The V gene end was trimmed by 5 bases and the J gene end by 8 bases; junction bases not matched to a gene: 9. DNA for the CDR3: TGTGCCAGTAGTTCGGGACTAGCAGATCAGGGGGAGCTGTTTTTT. Protein sequence: CASSSGLADQGELFF.

The chain links TRBV6-6 to TRBJ1-5; possibly TRBD1 for D (5 bases). CDR3 length equals 14 residues. Germline CDR1 is MNHNY and CDR2 is SVGAGI (reference sequence). The ends were cut back, 5 bases at V and 5 bases at J, with 13 bases in the middle. The CDR3 sequence is CASSGGTSDQPQHF. The CDR3 DNA follows: TGTGCCAGCAGTGGAGGGACCTCCGATCAGCCCCAGCATTTT.

The J gene is TRBJ2-1, the V gene TRBV7-9, with 12 bases fitting TRBD2. This CDR3 region has 15 residues. CDR1 and CDR2 (germline): SEHNR, FQNEAQ (reference sequence). Losses at the gene ends were 5 bases for V and 1 base for J; bases not matched to a gene: 0. CDR3 in DNA: TGTGCCAGCAGCGGGACTAGCGGGTCCTACAATGAGCAGTTCTTC. Translation: CASSGTSGSYNEQFF.

Here the CDR3 reads CASSYSTLGGFEQYF. The CDR3 DNA reads TGTGCCAGCAGTTACTCGACTCTTGGGGGGTTCGAGCAGTACTTC. The V call is TRBV6-5, the J call TRBJ2-7; a weak D match, TRBD2 (6 bases). Germline lookup yields CDR1 MNHEY and CDR2 SVGAGI. The CDR3 is made up of 15 amino acids. V was clipped by 0 bases and J by 6 bases, with 15 bases between them.

The chain employs TRBV28 and TRBJ1-5, with a tentative D call TRBD1 (5 bases). The V gene's germline CDR1 is MDHEN and CDR2 SYDVKM. Trimming cost V 6 bases and J 0 bases, with 9 bases left between them. CDR3 length: 14 amino acids. DNA of the CDR3: TGTGCCAGCAGGGCAGGGACTAGCAATCAGCCCCAGCATTTT. Translated, it gives CASRAGTSNQPQHF.

To note about this clone: The germline gene is not matched at one end of the junction; a read error may be the cause. The gene calls are TRBV27 and TRBJ2-1; the match to TRBD2 covers 9 bases. The germline CDR1 and CDR2 sequences are MNHEY and SMNVEV (reference sequence). The CDR3 contains 20 residues. CDR3 sequence (DNA): TGTGCCAGCAGATTATCGGGCAGCAACCGTCGGCGGGAGGGCCTTGAGCAGCAGTTCTTC. It codes for CASRLSGSNRRREGLEQQFF.

The V gene is TRBV7-9, the J gene TRBJ2-2, with 8 positions matching TRBD2. Germline trimming cut 6 bases from V and 0 bases from J; bases unmatched to any gene: 6. The CDR3 runs to 16 residues. CDR1 is SEHNR, CDR2 FQNEAQ, per germline (reference sequence). The DNA for the CDR3 is TGTGCCAGCAGTCCGAGACTAGCGACGAACACCGGGGAGCTGTTTTTT. Amino acid sequence: CASSPRLATNTGELFF.

The chain recombines TRBV14 with TRBJ2-5; TRBD1 is a possible D gene (6 bases). This CDR3 has 15 amino acids. CDR1 and CDR2 (germline): SGHDN, FVKESK. Trimming removed 4 bases at V and 5 bases at J, with 17 bases between. CDR3 DNA: TGTGCCAGCAGCCTTGGGACACCAAACGGGGAGACCCAGTACTTC. Translation: CASSLGTPNGETQYF.

A few counts support this clone. This rearrangement joins TRBV4-1 to TRBJ1-5, with a tentative D call TRBD1 (5 bases). The CDR3 extends over 14 amino acids. V was cut by 4 bases and J by 5 bases, with 12 bases left in between. Germline CDR1 reads MGHRA; CDR2 reads YSYEKL. CDR3 sequence: CASSPRQNYQPQHF. The DNA for the CDR3 is TGCGCCAGCAGCCCTAGACAGAATTATCAGCCCCAGCATTTT.

The rearrangement joins TRBV5-4 to TRBJ2-3; 14 bases fit TRBD2. V lost 3 bases to trimming and J lost 6 bases; unmatched junction nucleotides: 15. This CDR3 spans 19 amino acids. Germline CDR1 SGHNT, CDR2 YYREEE (reference sequence). The CDR3 is CASSYTTGTSGRLRDTQYF. CDR3 coding DNA: TGTGCCAGCAGCTATACGACCGGGACTAGCGGGAGATTGAGGGATACGCAGTATTTT.

The chain carries TRBV7-6 and TRBJ1-1; D is ambiguous. Germline CDR1 and CDR2: SGHVS and FNYEAQ. V lost 5 bases and J 4 bases, leaving 11 bases between the germline ends. This CDR3 comprises 13 residues. The DNA for the CDR3 is TGTGCCAGCAGCAGGGAGCAGCGCACTGAAGCTTTCTTT. The encoded protein is CASSREQRTEAFF. Complete variable domain (other parts from reference TRBV7-6 and TRBJ1-1): GAGVSQSPRYKVTKRGQDVALRCDPISGHVSLYWYRQALGQGPEFLTYFNYEAQQDKSGLPNDRFSAERPEGSISTLTIQRTEQRDSAMYRCASSREQRTEAFFGQGTRLTVV.

This clone was observed a few times. This chain connects TRBV11-2 to TRBJ2-7; 15 bases are a match to TRBD2. Trimming removed 5 bases from V and 5 bases from J; junction bases left unmatched: 10. The CDR3 is 17 residues long. Germline V gene sequence: CDR1 SGHAT, CDR2 FQNNGV. The CDR3 here is CASSASGTSGRLHEQYF. The CDR3 bases are TGTGCCAGCAGCGCCTCCGGGACTAGCGGGAGGCTCCACGAGCAGTACTTC.

This chain joins TRBV2 and TRBJ2-7, with D possibly TRBD2 on 6 matching bases. The CDR3 length is 14 residues. CDR1 SNHLY and CDR2 FYNNEI come from the germline V gene. Trimming pared 8 bases from V and 0 bases from J, leaving 14 bases between. The CDR3 protein is CASQWRESSYEQYF. CDR3 coding DNA: TGTGCCAGCCAGTGGCGGGAATCCTCCTACGAGCAGTACTTC. Full variable domain (outside the CDR3, taken from reference TRBV2 and TRBJ2-7): EPEVTQTPSHQVTQMGQEVILRCVPISNHLYFYWYRQILGQKVEFLVSFYNNEISEKSEIFDDQFSVERPDGSNFTLKIRSTKLEDSAMYFCASQWRESSYEQYFGPGTRLTVT.

This chain uses TRBV5-1 with TRBJ1-1; D not resolved. Trimming took 4 bases from V and 0 from J, leaving 10 bases between them. The CDR3 contains 14 residues. Germline V gene data show CDR1 as SGHRS and CDR2 as YFSETQ. CDR3 protein: CASSLEAMNTEAFF. CDR3 DNA: TGCGCCAGCAGCCTGGAGGCCATGAACACTGAAGCTTTCTTT.

The chain is built from TRBV6-1 and TRBJ2-2; 8 bases map to TRBD1. V gave up 4 bases and J gave up 0 bases; unmatched junction bases: 4. The CDR3 extends over 16 amino acids. CDR1 MNHNS and CDR2 SASEGT come from the germline V gene. The CDR3 nucleotides are TGTGCCAGCAGTGCCCTACAGGGGGCGAACACCGGGGAGCTGTTTTTT. It specifies CASSALQGANTGELFF.

The V gene is TRBV5-5, the J gene TRBJ2-1; D gene unclear. Germline lookup yields CDR1 SGHKS and CDR2 YYEKEE (reference sequence). Trimming took off 0 bases at V and 10 bases at J, with 17 bases between the two ends. The CDR3 spans 15 residues. The CDR3 reads CASSLGHFASSEQFF. The CDR3 DNA follows: TGTGCCAGCAGCTTGGGTCACTTCGCTTCTTCGGAGCAGTTCTTC.

V and J are TRBV7-9 and TRBJ2-7, with 7 bases fitting TRBD2. There are 16 residues in the CDR3. CDR1 SEHNR and CDR2 FQNEAQ come from the germline V gene (reference sequence). V dropped 0 bases and J dropped 3; count of bases not matched to a gene: 8. The DNA for the CDR3 is TGTGCCAGCAGCTTAGCGGGCGGGGGTTCCCTCTACGAGCAGTACTTC. Protein product: CASSLAGGGSLYEQYF.